Following are 28 T cell receptor beta chains from one sample sequenced in a study of T cells in Graves' hyperthyroidism and ophthalmopathy. Authors of the study amplified TCR beta CDR3 regions from RNA transcripts. The HTBI primer set was used in a first-round RT-PCR of the TCR CDR3. TCRdb analysed the multiplex PCR reads with MiXCR anew, one entry per CDR3 protein. The profile covers fewer than 400,000 distinct CDR3 sequences, with roughly 15% appearing a single time and roughly 33% taken by the ten largest. Sequencing was carried out using blood. These TCRs come from a man in his thirties or forties with Graves' hyperthyroidism.

The V and J genes are TRBV11-2 and TRBJ1-6; D is ambiguous. This CDR3 is 15 amino acids long. CDR1 and CDR2 from the germline V gene are SGHAT and FQNNGV. V shed 7 bases and J shed 0 bases, with 10 bases lying between them. This CDR3 reads CASNPGSSYNSPLHF. The CDR3 nucleotides are TGTGCCAGCAACCCAGGAAGCTCCTATAATTCACCCCTCCACTTT.

This chain uses TRBV12-5 with TRBJ1-1; D gene uncertain. CDR1 LGHNT and CDR2 FRNRAP come from the germline V gene. The germline V and J ends were trimmed by 6 bases and 5 bases, with 10 bases remaining between them. The CDR3 has 12 amino acids. CDR3 nucleotides: TGTGCTAGTGGCCGCGAGCGGACTGAAGCTTTCTTT. Encoded protein: CASGRERTEAFF.

The V and J genes are TRBV15 and TRBJ1-1; D is unresolved. This CDR3 has 13 residues. V shed 7 bases and J shed 5 bases, with 14 bases lying between them. Germline V gene data show CDR1 as LNHNV and CDR2 as YYDKDF (reference sequence). CDR3 sequence: CATNWGAGTEAFF. CDR3 DNA sequence: TGTGCCACCAATTGGGGTGCGGGTACTGAAGCTTTCTTT.

This clonotype has ten or more counts. The V call is TRBV28, the J call TRBJ1-1; D not resolved. Trimming cost V 4 bases and J 11 bases, with 17 bases left between them. The CDR3 length is 13 residues. Germline CDR1 MDHEN, CDR2 SYDVKM. The CDR3 nucleotides are TGTGCCAGCAGTTCCCCCCCTATTCCTTGGGCTTTCTTT. Its protein product is CASSSPPIPWAFF.

The rearrangement joins TRBV6-1 to TRBJ2-1, with D possibly TRBD1 on 6 matching bases. This CDR3 has 14 residues. Per the germline V gene, CDR1 is MNHNS and CDR2 is SASEGT. V was shortened by 5 bases and J by 5 bases, with 13 bases between the two germline ends. This CDR3 is CASSTGWSDNEQFF. DNA for the CDR3: TGTGCCAGCAGTACAGGGTGGTCGGACAATGAGCAGTTCTTC.

The chain joins TRBV9 to TRBJ2-1; D possibly corresponds to TRBD2 (5 bases). This CDR3 is 12 amino acids long. Looked up from germline, CDR1 is SGDLS and CDR2 is YYNGEE. V was trimmed by 3 bases and J by 6 bases, leaving 7 bases between them. Here the CDR3 DNA reads TGTGCCAGCAGCGAGAGGGCCAATGAGCAGTTCTTC. This translates into CASSERANEQFF. Full variable domain (remainder filled in from reference TRBV9 and TRBJ2-1): DSGVTQTPKHLITATGQRVTLRCSPRSGDLSVYWYQQSLDQGLQFLIQYYNGEERAKGNILERFSAQQFPDLHSELNLSSLELGDSALYFCASSERANEQFFGPGTRLTVL.

This clonotype was recorded many times. This chain uses TRBV18 with TRBJ2-7, with 7 bases lining up with TRBD1. Trimming took 5 bases from V and 0 from J; bases not matched to a gene: 7. The germline V gene has CDR1 KGHSH and CDR2 LQKENI. This CDR3 spans 15 amino acids. The CDR3 region has the DNA TGTGCCAGCTCAAAGGACAGGTCCCTCTCCTACGAGCAGTACTTC. Translated, it gives CASSKDRSLSYEQYF.

This clonotype was seen a few times. The V call is TRBV25-1, the J call TRBJ2-1, with TRBD2 matching over 7 bases. The germline V gene has CDR1 MGHDK and CDR2 SYGVNS. This CDR3 region has 15 residues. V dropped 4 bases and J dropped 3; count of bases not matched to a gene: 6. The DNA for the CDR3 is TGTGCCAGCAGTGGGCTAGCGGCGGTCTACAATGAGCAGTTCTTC. Its translation is CASSGLAAVYNEQFF.

A few counts support this clonotype. This chain links TRBV5-6 with TRBJ2-6, with a weak D call TRBD1 (6 bases). The CDR3 contains 16 residues. V lost 1 base to trimming and J lost 3 bases, with 11 bases between them. Germline V gene lookup returns CDR1 SGHDT and CDR2 YYEEEE. CDR3 nucleotide sequence: TGTGCCAGCAGCTTGACAGGGTACAGTGGGGCCAACGTCCTGACTTTC. Encoded protein: CASSLTGYSGANVLTF.

This clonotype occurred many times. The gene calls are TRBV7-2 and TRBJ2-3, with a weak D call TRBD1 (5 bases). CDR1 is SGHTA and CDR2 is FQGNSA in the germline V gene. The CDR3 covers 14 residues. Trimming removed 0 bases at V and 2 bases at J, with 6 bases between. The CDR3, as DNA: TGTGCCAGCAGCTTAGCGGGGCCCACAGATACGCAGTATTTT. The encoded protein is CASSLAGPTDTQYF.

With regard to this clonotype: This clone may be a read error of a much larger clone one base away. The V call is TRBV7-9, the J call TRBJ2-5; TRBD2 aligns across 8 bases. The CDR3 extends over 14 amino acids. In germline, CDR1 is SEHNR, CDR2 FQNEAQ (reference sequence). The CDR3 coding sequence is TGTGCCTGCAGCTTATTAGCGGGAAAAGAGACCCAGTACTTC. Translated: CACSLLAGKETQYF. Based on the CDR3 plus reference TRBV7-9 and TRBJ2-5, the full variable domain is DTGVSQNPRHKITKRGQNVTFRCDPISEHNRLYWYRQTLGQGPEFLTYFQNEAQLEKSRLLSDRFSAERPKGSFSTLEIQRTEQGDSAMYLCACSLLAGKETQYFGPGTRLLVL.

This clonotype was observed many times. The chain recombines TRBV5-1 with TRBJ2-7, with 7 bases matching TRBD2. Germline V gives CDR1 SGHRS, CDR2 YFSETQ. Losses at the gene ends were 0 bases for V and 2 bases for J; bases not matched to a gene: 5. The CDR3 length is 15 residues. The CDR3 bases are TGCGCCAGCAGCTTGGATCCAGCGGGACCCTACGAGCAGTACTTC. Translating gives CASSLDPAGPYEQYF.

The chain has TRBV5-1 and TRBJ1-3; TRBD1 aligns across 7 bases. J was trimmed by 0 bases and V by 4 bases; bases with no gene match: 7. Germline CDR1 reads SGHRS; CDR2 reads YFSETQ. The CDR3 is 16 residues long. CDR3 nucleotides: TGCGCCAGCAGCACAACAGGGGTGACCTCTGGAAACACCATATATTTT. Translated, it gives CASSTTGVTSGNTIYF.

This clonotype was recorded at least ten times. The chain combines TRBV3-1 with TRBJ2-1; 11 positions agree with TRBD2. Germline CDR1 and CDR2: LGHDT and YNNKEL (reference sequence). V lost 3 bases to trimming and J lost 10 bases; unmatched junction nucleotides: 5. The CDR3 length is 14 residues. Here the CDR3 reads CASSQLGLAGEQFF. The CDR3 coding sequence is TGTGCCAGCAGCCAGCTCGGACTAGCGGGCGAGCAGTTCTTC.

The chain carries TRBV9 and TRBJ2-1; 8 bases line up with TRBD2. Losses at the gene ends were 4 bases for V and 2 bases for J; bases not matched to a gene: 14. CDR3 length equals 18 residues. The germline V gene has CDR1 SGDLS and CDR2 YYNGEE. The CDR3 DNA reads TGTGCCAGCAGCCCCCAGGCTAGCGGGCGGGCCCCCTACAATGAGCAGTTCTTC. This codes for CASSPQASGRAPYNEQFF.

A few counts support this clonotype. J is TRBJ2-7 and V is TRBV30; 8 nucleotides align to TRBD2. The germline V gene has CDR1 GTSNPN and CDR2 SVGIG (reference sequence). The CDR3 is 13 amino acids. Germline trimming cut 8 bases from V and 0 bases from J; bases unmatched to any gene: 6. CDR3 sequence reads: CAGGAGGSYEQYF. The CDR3 region has the DNA TGTGCCGGGGGGGCGGGAGGCTCCTACGAGCAGTACTTC.

The table lists this clonotype with a few counts. The chain recombines TRBV4-1 with TRBJ2-7; 10 positions agree with TRBD2. The ends lost 3 bases at V and 2 bases at J; junction bases unmatched: 4. Looked up from germline, CDR1 is MGHRA and CDR2 is YSYEKL. The CDR3 consists of 15 residues. In DNA form, the CDR3 reads TGCGCCAGCAGCCAGACGCTAGCGGGAGCCTACGAGCAGTACTTC. This translates into CASSQTLAGAYEQYF.

This chain connects TRBV4-1 to TRBJ2-7, with 9 bases fitting TRBD1. The CDR3 runs to 17 residues. In germline, CDR1 is MGHRA, CDR2 YSYEKL. V lost 4 bases, J lost 4 bases, and 14 bases stayed unmatched. The DNA for the CDR3 is TGCGCCAGCAGCCCGTCTCCGACAGGGGGGGTTCCTTACGAGCAGTACTTC. Protein product: CASSPSPTGGVPYEQYF.

This clonotype was seen many times. The V and J genes are TRBV28 and TRBJ2-7, with D unresolved. From germline, CDR1 is MDHEN and CDR2 SYDVKM. The CDR3 contains 12 residues. V was clipped by 4 bases and J by 3 bases, with 7 bases between them. The CDR3 here is CASSSPLYEQYF. In nucleotides, the CDR3 is TGTGCCAGCAGTTCACCGCTCTACGAGCAGTACTTC.

Ten or more counts support this clonotype. The chain links TRBV20-1 to TRBJ1-5; 9 positions match TRBD1. The CDR3 loop spans 16 amino acids. V gave up 0 bases and J gave up 5 bases; unmatched junction bases: 8. Germline V gives CDR1 DFQATT, CDR2 SNEGSKA (reference sequence). CDR3 loop: CSARDTDRGGDQPQHF. For the CDR3, the DNA is TGCAGTGCTAGAGATACGGACAGGGGAGGGGATCAGCCCCAGCATTTT.

This clonotype was seen more than once but under ten times. The gene calls are TRBV20-1 and TRBJ2-7; 14 nucleotides agree with TRBD2. The CDR3 totals 18 residues. Germline loops: CDR1 DFQATT, CDR2 SNEGSKA (reference sequence). J was trimmed by 1 base and V by 6 bases; bases with no gene match: 14. CDR3 DNA: TGCAGTGCCCCGACTAGCGGGAGGGCCCTCGGTCCGTCCTACGAGCAGTACTTC. This sequence encodes CSAPTSGRALGPSYEQYF.

In this sample, this clonotype turned up many times. This rearrangement joins TRBV30 to TRBJ2-4, with D tentatively TRBD1 or TRBD2 (5 bases each). This CDR3 is built from 15 residues. The ends were cut back, 4 bases at V and 8 bases at J, with 21 bases in the middle. The V gene's germline CDR1 is GTSNPN and CDR2 SVGIG (reference sequence). The CDR3 protein is CAWTQGAGRVDIQYF. In DNA form, the CDR3 reads TGTGCCTGGACTCAAGGGGCGGGTAGGGTAGACATTCAGTACTTC.

The V and J genes are TRBV7-3 and TRBJ1-3; D is uncertain. Trimming removed 1 base from V and 4 bases from J, with 5 bases in between. Germline CDR1 reads SGHTA; CDR2 reads FQGTGA. This CDR3 is 13 amino acids long. In nucleotides, the CDR3 is TGTGCCAGCAGCTTAAGACTGGGAAACACCATATATTTT. Its protein is CASSLRLGNTIYF.

This clonotype was counted many times. The chain carries TRBV18 and TRBJ2-1, with D tentatively TRBD1 (6 bases). V was trimmed by 4 bases and J by 2 bases, leaving 9 bases between them. Per germline, CDR1 KGHSH and CDR2 LQKENI. CDR3 length: 14 residues. CDR3 sequence reads: CASSQQGTYNEQFF. DNA of the CDR3: TGTGCCAGCTCACAGCAGGGGACCTACAATGAGCAGTTCTTC.

This clonotype was observed at least ten times. V gene TRBV2 combines with J gene TRBJ2-2; TRBD2 aligns across 12 bases. With 4 bases clipped from V and 8 bases from J, the junction kept 2 bases outside the gene matches. There are 14 residues in the CDR3. CDR1 SNHLY and CDR2 FYNNEI come from the germline V gene. The CDR3 loop is CASSGTSGIGELFF. The CDR3 DNA follows: TGTGCCAGCAGTGGGACTAGCGGGATTGGGGAGCTGTTTTTT.

This clonotype was counted many times. The chain couples TRBV12-3 or TRBV12-4 to TRBJ1-4; D not certain. This CDR3 comprises 14 residues. Trimming cost V 3 bases and J 0 bases, with 5 bases left between them. The chain's CDR3 is CASSLGTTNEKLFF. CDR3 coding DNA: TGTGCCAGCAGTTTGGGGACAACTAATGAAAAACTGTTTTTT.

This clonotype appeared many times. The chain links TRBV12-3 or TRBV12-4 to TRBJ1-1, with TRBD1 as a possible D gene (5 bases). Trimming took off 3 bases at V and 4 bases at J, with 9 bases between the two ends. There are 13 residues in the CDR3. CDR3 loop: CASSLGEVTEAFF. The CDR3 coding sequence is TGTGCCAGCAGTTTGGGGGAAGTCACTGAAGCTTTCTTT.

The V call is TRBV27, the J call TRBJ2-7, with no clear D. V dropped 0 bases and J dropped 5 bases, with 8 bases sitting between them. Germline CDR1 and CDR2: MNHEY and SMNVEV (reference sequence). The CDR3 contains 13 residues. This CDR3 reads CASSLSTTNEQYF. The CDR3 DNA reads TGTGCCAGCAGTTTATCTACTACAAACGAGCAGTACTTC.